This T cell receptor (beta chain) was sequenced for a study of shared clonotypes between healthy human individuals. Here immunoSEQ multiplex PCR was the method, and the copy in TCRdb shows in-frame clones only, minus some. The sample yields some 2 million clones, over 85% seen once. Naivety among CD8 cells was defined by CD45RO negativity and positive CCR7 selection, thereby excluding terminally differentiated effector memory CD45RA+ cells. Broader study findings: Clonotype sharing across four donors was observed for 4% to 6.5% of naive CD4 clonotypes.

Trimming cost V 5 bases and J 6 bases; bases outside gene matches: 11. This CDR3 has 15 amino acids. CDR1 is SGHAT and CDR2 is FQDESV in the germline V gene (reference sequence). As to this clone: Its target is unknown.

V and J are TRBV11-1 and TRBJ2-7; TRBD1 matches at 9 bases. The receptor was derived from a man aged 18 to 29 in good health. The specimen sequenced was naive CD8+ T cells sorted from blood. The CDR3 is CASSPGWGQGTEQYF. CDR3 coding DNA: TGTGCCAGCAGCCCCGGTTGGGGACAGGGTACCGAGCAGTACTTC.